This T cell receptor beta chain was found in a study of T cells in Graves' hyperthyroidism and ophthalmopathy. The trim removed 4 bases at V and 5 bases at J, leaving 6 bases unmatched. Per the germline V gene, CDR1 is MDHEN and CDR2 is SYDVKM. CDR3 length: 16 residues. TCR beta CDR3 regions were amplified from RNA transcripts. In the first-round RT-PCR of the TCR CDR3, the HTBI primer set was used. TCRdb re-called the multiplex PCR reads through MiXCR, storing one row per CDR3 protein. This sample has fewer than 350,000 distinct CDR3 sequences; roughly an eighth occur once, and the top ten carry under 8%.

Specimen: blood. The TCR originated in a woman in her 40s with Graves' hyperthyroidism. This chain connects TRBV28 to TRBJ2-1, with TRBD2 matching over 12 bases. CDR3 protein: CASSSLAGGPDNEQFF. CDR3 sequence (DNA): TGTGCCAGCAGTTCTCTAGCGGGAGGGCCGGACAATGAGCAGTTCTTC. The full variable domain, in which reference TRBV28 and TRBJ2-1 provide the parts outside the CDR3, is DVKVTQSSRYLVKRTGEKVFLECVQDMDHENMFWYRQDPGLGLRLIYFSYDVKMKEKGDIPEGYSVSREKKERFSLILESASTNQTSMYLCASSSLAGGPDNEQFFGPGTRLTVL.